This T cell receptor (beta chain) stems from a study of cytomegalovirus exposure and HLA in healthy donors. Notes on the study in general: TCR beta V- and J-gene trimming was later associated with a missense DCLRE1C variant.

This PCR relied on a set of 60 Vbeta primers and 13 Jbeta primers. In the original workflow: In a later analysis, 60 million to 90 million unique TCR beta chains included roughly 11 million shared by two or more donors. Sequencing was performed with immunoSEQ multiplex PCR; in TCRdb, only in-frame clones are kept and a portion is missing. For V, J and clone size, that table is used; D and trimming come from the DNA. In all, the sample yields about 38,000 clones. Germline CDR1 reads SGHTA; CDR2 reads FQGTGA. This CDR3 has 17 amino acids. V trimming: 2 bases; J trimming: 5 bases; junction bases outside the gene matches: 6. A remark on this clone: Its antigen is still unknown.

The sample taken for sequencing was PBMCs. The V and J genes are TRBV7-3 and TRBJ2-3, with 14 bases matching TRBD2. This TCR was sampled from a man aged 40-50 years in good health and CMV-seropositive. The CDR3 nucleotides read TGTGCCAGCAGCTTATGGGGACTAGCGGGAGTCGGAGATACGCAGTATTTT. This sequence encodes CASSLWGLAGVGDTQYF.